This T cell receptor (beta chain) was identified during a study of shared clonotypes between healthy human individuals. It was CD45RO-negative cells, positively selected for CCR7, that made up naive CD8 cells, with terminally differentiated effector memory CD45RA+ cells excluded. The table came from immunoSEQ multiplex PCR; TCRdb's copy has only in-frame clones and leaves some out. This sample has about 2.1 million clones, with 80% to 95% found just once. The germline V gene encodes CDR1 LNHDA and CDR2 SQIVND (reference sequence). V was clipped by 0 bases and J by 2 bases, with 14 bases between them. The CDR3 totals 17 residues.

This clonotype was sampled from a man younger than 35 in good health. Some clones in this sample may be carry-over from other donors' samples. This chain links TRBV19 with TRBJ2-1; D remains unclear. The material sequenced was naive CD8+ T cells from PBMCs. This CDR3 reads CASSIDRAGDTYNEQFF. CDR3 in DNA: TGTGCCAGTAGTATAGATAGGGCAGGTGATACCTACAATGAGCAGTTCTTC.